Listed below are T cell receptor beta chains from one sample, sequenced in a study of T and B cells in COVID-19 patients. Via MiXCR, TCRdb re-called the multiplex PCR reads, giving one row per CDR3 protein. Of thousands of distinct CDR3 sequences in the sample, around 30% were seen once. The sample comprised blood. The receptor source for this set is a human donor who had recovered from COVID-19. Both conserved end residues are part of each CDR3. The order of the fields is J gene, clone size, V gene, D gene, CDR3 protein, CDR3 DNA. A D gene is named only where the DNA matches it firmly. Only part of the rows carry a size: once, few, many, or a class if the clone is expanded.

J gene: TRBJ2-5
clone size: medium-sized
V gene: TRBV27
D gene: .
CDR3 protein: CASSSRDPEYQETQYF
CDR3 DNA: TGTGCCAGCAGTTCCCGGGACCCTGAATACCAAGAGACCCAGTACTTC

J gene: TRBJ2-3
clone size: .
V gene: TRBV6-6
D gene: .
CDR3 protein: CASSFNGGASDTQYF
CDR3 DNA: TGTGCCAGCAGTTTTAACGGGGGCGCGTCAGATACGCAGTATTTT

J gene: TRBJ1-2
clone size: few
V gene: TRBV12-3/TRBV12-4
D gene: .
CDR3 protein: CASSLGAIYGYTF
CDR3 DNA: TGTGCCAGCAGTTTAGGGGCCATTTATGGCTACACCTTC

J gene: TRBJ2-6
clone size: medium-sized
V gene: TRBV19
D gene: .
CDR3 protein: CASSPLGAGANVLTF
CDR3 DNA: TGTGCCAGTAGCCCCCTAGGGGCTGGGGCCAACGTCCTGACTTTC

J gene: TRBJ1-2
clone size: .
V gene: TRBV20-1
D gene: .
CDR3 protein: CSATRPEYGYTF
CDR3 DNA: TGCAGTGCTACGCGGCCTGAGTATGGCTACACCTTC

J gene: TRBJ2-5
clone size: .
V gene: TRBV6-2/TRBV6-3
D gene: .
CDR3 protein: CASSYQEEFQETQYF
CDR3 DNA: TGTGCCAGCAGTTACCAGGAAGAGTTCCAAGAGACCCAGTACTTC

J gene: TRBJ2-3
clone size: medium-sized
V gene: TRBV29-1
D gene: .
CDR3 protein: CSVPRSEYADTQYF
CDR3 DNA: TGCAGCGTTCCCCGCTCGGAATATGCAGATACGCAGTATTTT

J gene: TRBJ2-5
clone size: .
V gene: TRBV15
D gene: TRBD1
CDR3 protein: CATSRGQGAETQYF
CDR3 DNA: TGTGCCACCAGCAGGGGACAGGGGGCTGAGACCCAGTACTTC

J gene: TRBJ2-2
clone size: medium-sized
V gene: TRBV19
D gene: TRBD1
CDR3 protein: CASTLPGQTSNTGELFF
CDR3 DNA: TGTGCCAGTACCCTTCCGGGACAGACTTCGAACACCGGGGAGCTGTTTTTT

J gene: TRBJ2-1
clone size: .
V gene: TRBV20-1
D gene: .
CDR3 protein: CSARDGRRVGQFF
CDR3 DNA: TGCAGTGCTAGAGATGGGAGGAGGGTAGGTCAGTTCTTC

J gene: TRBJ2-3
clone size: .
V gene: TRBV7-9
D gene: TRBD2
CDR3 protein: CASSPRTSGSTDTQYF
CDR3 DNA: TGTGCCAGCAGCCCTCGGACTAGCGGGAGCACAGATACGCAGTATTTT

J gene: TRBJ2-7
clone size: .
V gene: TRBV20-1
D gene: TRBD1
CDR3 protein: CSAPRDRGRYEQYF
CDR3 DNA: TGCAGTGCTCCTCGGGACAGGGGTCGATACGAGCAGTACTTC

J gene: TRBJ2-1
clone size: .
V gene: TRBV24-1
D gene: TRBD1
CDR3 protein: CATVGTDYNEQFF
CDR3 DNA: TGTGCCACCGTAGGGACAGACTACAATGAGCAGTTCTTC

J gene: TRBJ2-1
clone size: few
V gene: TRBV6-1
D gene: TRBD2
CDR3 protein: CASSGPGLAYNEQFF
CDR3 DNA: TGTGCCAGCAGTGGACCGGGACTAGCTTACAATGAGCAGTTCTTC

J gene: TRBJ2-7
clone size: .
V gene: TRBV5-6
D gene: TRBD1
CDR3 protein: CASSWPGQGEEQYF
CDR3 DNA: TGTGCCAGCAGCTGGCCGGGACAGGGGGAAGAGCAGTACTTC

J gene: TRBJ2-7
clone size: .
V gene: TRBV28
D gene: TRBD2
CDR3 protein: CASSSLHIAGRDYEQYF
CDR3 DNA: TGTGCCAGCAGTTCCCTCCACATAGCGGGTAGGGACTACGAGCAGTACTTC

J gene: TRBJ2-2
clone size: few
V gene: TRBV21-1
D gene: .
CDR3 protein: CASKAGTGELFF
CDR3 DNA: TGTGCCAGCAAGGCAGGGACCGGGGAGCTGTTTTTT

J gene: TRBJ2-5
clone size: .
V gene: TRBV6-1
D gene: TRBD1
CDR3 protein: CASSYAGTGGGETQYF
CDR3 DNA: TGTGCCAGCAGTTACGCCGGGACAGGGGGCGGAGAGACCCAGTACTTC

J gene: TRBJ2-7
clone size: .
V gene: TRBV7-9
D gene: .
CDR3 protein: CASSLIQGNSYEQYF
CDR3 DNA: TGTGCCAGCAGCTTAATCCAGGGCAATAGCTACGAGCAGTACTTC

J gene: TRBJ2-3
clone size: few
V gene: TRBV5-1
D gene: TRBD2
CDR3 protein: CASSSTSGRTDTQYF
CDR3 DNA: TGCGCCAGCAGCTCGACTAGCGGTCGGACAGATACGCAGTATTTT

J gene: TRBJ1-5
clone size: many
V gene: TRBV19
D gene: .
CDR3 protein: CASSGIGAGHSNQPQHF
CDR3 DNA: TGTGCCAGTAGTGGAATAGGAGCAGGACATAGCAATCAGCCCCAGCATTTT

J gene: TRBJ1-5
clone size: few
V gene: TRBV27
D gene: .
CDR3 protein: CASSYATGFRQPQHF
CDR3 DNA: TGTGCCAGCAGTTACGCTACAGGGTTTCGACAGCCCCAGCATTTT

J gene: TRBJ1-1
clone size: .
V gene: TRBV29-1
D gene: TRBD1
CDR3 protein: CSVEGGTGGTEAFF
CDR3 DNA: TGCAGCGTTGAAGGCGGGACAGGGGGCACTGAAGCTTTCTTT

J gene: TRBJ1-3
clone size: few
V gene: TRBV7-2
D gene: .
CDR3 protein: CASSPLSPGVSSGNTIYF
CDR3 DNA: TGTGCCAGCAGTCCTCTATCTCCCGGGGTGAGCTCTGGAAACACCATATATTTT

J gene: TRBJ2-7
clone size: .
V gene: TRBV30
D gene: .
CDR3 protein: CAGYRDKSYEQYF
CDR3 DNA: TGTGCCGGGTACCGGGACAAATCCTACGAGCAGTACTTC

J gene: TRBJ2-5
clone size: many
V gene: TRBV6-1
D gene: TRBD1
CDR3 protein: CASSVSRGLQETQYF
CDR3 DNA: TGTGCCAGCAGTGTGTCCAGGGGGCTTCAAGAGACCCAGTACTTC

J gene: TRBJ2-5
clone size: many
V gene: TRBV6-2/TRBV6-3
D gene: .
CDR3 protein: CASSYSVSGNRETQYF
CDR3 DNA: TGTGCCAGCAGTTACTCGGTCTCAGGAAACCGGGAGACCCAGTACTTC

J gene: TRBJ2-3
clone size: .
V gene: TRBV20-1
D gene: .
CDR3 protein: CSASPTATYTQYF
CDR3 DNA: TGCAGTGCTAGTCCAACAGCTACTTATACGCAGTATTTT

J gene: TRBJ1-5
clone size: .
V gene: TRBV6-1
D gene: TRBD1
CDR3 protein: CASRLGTESNQPQHF
CDR3 DNA: TGTGCCAGCAGGCTAGGGACAGAGAGCAATCAGCCCCAGCATTTT

J gene: TRBJ2-7
clone size: .
V gene: TRBV27
D gene: .
CDR3 protein: CASNQDSGSYEQYF
CDR3 DNA: TGTGCCAGCAACCAGGACAGTGGGTCCTACGAGCAGTACTTC

J gene: TRBJ2-3
clone size: .
V gene: TRBV20-1
D gene: TRBD2
CDR3 protein: CSASGGGTDTQYF
CDR3 DNA: TGCAGTGCTAGCGGGGGGGGCACAGATACGCAGTATTTT

J gene: TRBJ2-7
clone size: .
V gene: TRBV5-6
D gene: .
CDR3 protein: CARSLLAEF
CDR3 DNA: TGTGCCAGAAGCCTTTTAGCGGAGTTC

J gene: TRBJ1-2
clone size: .
V gene: TRBV20-1
D gene: TRBD1
CDR3 protein: CSAVTGEGGYTF
CDR3 DNA: TGCAGTGCAGTGACAGGGGAAGGTGGCTACACCTTC

J gene: TRBJ2-7
clone size: .
V gene: TRBV19
D gene: TRBD1
CDR3 protein: CASSISTGVVYEQYF
CDR3 DNA: TGTGCCAGTAGTATAAGCACAGGGGTTGTGTACGAGCAGTACTTC

J gene: TRBJ1-1
clone size: .
V gene: TRBV7-9
D gene: .
CDR3 protein: CASNFRDAVNTEAFF
CDR3 DNA: TGTGCCAGCAACTTCAGGGACGCCGTGAACACTGAAGCTTTCTTT

J gene: TRBJ1-1
clone size: .
V gene: TRBV5-4
D gene: .
CDR3 protein: CASSLAVSGNTEAFF
CDR3 DNA: TGTGCCAGCAGCTTGGCGGTATCGGGGAACACTGAAGCTTTCTTT

J gene: TRBJ2-2
clone size: .
V gene: TRBV6-4
D gene: .
CDR3 protein: CASSVGWNTGELFF
CDR3 DNA: TGTGCCAGCAGTGTAGGGTGGAACACCGGGGAGCTGTTTTTT

J gene: TRBJ2-5
clone size: medium-sized
V gene: TRBV19
D gene: TRBD1
CDR3 protein: CASSRQGRRETQYF
CDR3 DNA: TGTGCCAGTAGTAGACAGGGCAGACGAGAGACCCAGTACTTC

J gene: TRBJ1-6
clone size: few
V gene: TRBV4-2
D gene: .
CDR3 protein: CASSQDGGASPLHF
CDR3 DNA: TGTGCCAGCAGCCAAGATGGGGGGGCTTCACCCCTCCACTTT

J gene: TRBJ1-6
clone size: medium-sized
V gene: TRBV29-1
D gene: .
CDR3 protein: CSVVDDNSSPLHF
CDR3 DNA: TGCAGCGTTGTAGACGACAACAGTTCACCCCTCCACTTT

J gene: TRBJ2-7
clone size: .
V gene: TRBV20-1
D gene: .
CDR3 protein: CSARDLRADYEQYF
CDR3 DNA: TGCAGTGCTAGAGATCTCAGGGCGGACTACGAGCAGTACTTC

J gene: TRBJ2-7
clone size: medium-sized
V gene: TRBV12-3/TRBV12-4
D gene: TRBD2
CDR3 protein: CASSLTSGSHYEQYF
CDR3 DNA: TGTGCCAGCAGTTTGACTAGCGGGAGTCATTACGAGCAGTACTTC

J gene: TRBJ2-7
clone size: .
V gene: TRBV5-6
D gene: .
CDR3 protein: CASGAPFSYEQYF
CDR3 DNA: TGTGCCAGCGGAGCACCCTTCTCCTACGAGCAGTACTTC

J gene: TRBJ2-2
clone size: .
V gene: TRBV6-1
D gene: .
CDR3 protein: CASLASSNTGELFF
CDR3 DNA: TGTGCCAGCCTCGCCAGTTCGAACACCGGGGAGCTGTTTTTT

J gene: TRBJ2-3
clone size: medium-sized
V gene: TRBV29-1
D gene: TRBD2
CDR3 protein: CSVSGTTNTDTQYF
CDR3 DNA: TGCAGCGTATCCGGGACTACCAACACAGATACGCAGTATTTT

J gene: TRBJ1-1
clone size: .
V gene: TRBV5-4
D gene: .
CDR3 protein: CASSLAGPGEAFF
CDR3 DNA: TGTGCCAGCAGCTTAGCCGGGCCGGGCGAAGCTTTCTTT

J gene: TRBJ2-2
clone size: medium-sized
V gene: TRBV6-1
D gene: .
CDR3 protein: CASRPQGKMVGELFF
CDR3 DNA: TGTGCCAGCAGGCCACAGGGAAAGATGGTCGGGGAGCTGTTTTTT

J gene: TRBJ1-1
clone size: once
V gene: TRBV5-3
D gene: TRBD1
CDR3 protein: CASSSYRDRGMNTEAFF
CDR3 DNA: TGTGCCAGCAGCTCGTACCGGGACAGGGGGATGAACACTGAAGCTTTCTTT

J gene: TRBJ2-2
clone size: .
V gene: TRBV5-4
D gene: .
CDR3 protein: CASSFFQYRVSNTGELFF
CDR3 DNA: TGTGCCAGCAGCTTTTTCCAATACAGGGTTTCGAACACCGGGGAGCTGTTTTTT

J gene: TRBJ2-1
clone size: few
V gene: TRBV11-1
D gene: TRBD2
CDR3 protein: CASSVTGLAVNEQFF
CDR3 DNA: TGTGCCAGCAGCGTCACGGGACTAGCGGTTAATGAGCAGTTCTTC

J gene: TRBJ1-1
clone size: .
V gene: TRBV7-9
D gene: .
CDR3 protein: CASSHNTEAFF
CDR3 DNA: TGTGCCAGCAGCCACAACACTGAAGCTTTCTTT

J gene: TRBJ1-2
clone size: few
V gene: TRBV5-1
D gene: .
CDR3 protein: CASSLTGTDYGYTF
CDR3 DNA: TGCGCCAGCAGCTTGACCGGGACGGACTATGGCTACACCTTC

J gene: TRBJ1-6
clone size: .
V gene: TRBV7-6
D gene: TRBD1
CDR3 protein: CASSLTGENSPLHF
CDR3 DNA: TGTGCCAGCAGCCTAACAGGGGAGAATTCACCCCTCCACTTT

J gene: TRBJ2-7
clone size: .
V gene: TRBV13
D gene: TRBD2
CDR3 protein: CASSQGGLAGGQYEQYF
CDR3 DNA: TGTGCCAGCAGCCAAGGAGGACTAGCGGGAGGTCAATACGAGCAGTACTTC